The 15 T cell receptor beta chains given below trace back to one sample, sequenced in a study of shared clonotypes between healthy human individuals. The naive CD8 subset, CD45RO-negative cells positively selected for CCR7, excluded terminally differentiated effector memory CD45RA+ cells. Clones were read by immunoSEQ multiplex PCR, and TCRdb kept only the in-frame ones, dropping some. The sample shows 550,000 to 750,000 clones, 95% of them seen only once. The sample was naive CD8+ T cells sorted from blood. All receptors come from a woman aged 25 to 45 in good health.

As concerns this clone: The sample carries other DNA sequences with the same CDR3. The rearrangement uses TRBV5-1 and TRBJ2-7; D gene ambiguous. V was pared by 0 bases and J by 3 bases, with 4 bases between. The length of the CDR3 is 12 residues. Looked up from germline, CDR1 is SGHRS and CDR2 is YFSETQ. The CDR3 sequence is CASSLGGYEQYF. CDR3 DNA: TGCGCCAGCAGCTTGGGTGGCTACGAGCAGTACTTC.

The chain joins TRBV30 to TRBJ2-7; D unresolved. The length of the CDR3 is 11 residues. V lost 2 bases and J 5 bases, leaving 7 bases between the germline ends. Germline CDR1 is GTSNPN and CDR2 is SVGIG (reference sequence). DNA of the CDR3: TGTGCCTGGAGTACAACTAACGAGCAGTACTTC. It yields the protein CAWSTTNEQYF.

The chain recombines TRBV5-4 with TRBJ2-5, with no clear D. This CDR3 spans 14 amino acids. V lost 2 bases and J lost 5, with 13 bases in between. Germline CDR1 and CDR2: SGHNT and YYREEE (reference sequence). The CDR3 here is CASSLGTSLETQYF. The CDR3 region has the DNA TGTGCCAGCAGCTTAGGTACCTCCTTGGAGACCCAGTACTTC.

With respect to this clone: One end of the junction does not line up with germline, which may come from a read error. CDR3 nucleotide sequence: TGCGCCAGCAGTGAGGGAAGCGGGAGGTCCTCCGAGCAGTACTTC. Its protein product is CASSEGSGRSSEQYF. The rearrangement uses TRBV10-1 and TRBJ2-7; the match to TRBD2 covers 9 bases. Per the germline V gene, CDR1 is WNHNN and CDR2 is SYGVQD (reference sequence). There are 15 residues in the CDR3.

The chain couples TRBV5-4 to TRBJ1-1; 8 bases align to TRBD1. V dropped 8 bases and J dropped 5; count of bases not matched to a gene: 2. The CDR3 contains 11 residues. CDR1 is SGHNT and CDR2 is YYREEE in the germline V gene (reference sequence). CDR3 sequence: CASTGGTEAFF. The CDR3 DNA sequence: TGTGCCAGTACAGGGGGAACTGAAGCTTTCTTT.

Only one count was recorded for this clone. This chain uses TRBV7-8 with TRBJ2-7; D possibly corresponds to TRBD1 (6 bases). The CDR3 extends over 17 amino acids. V was pared by 3 bases and J by 0 bases, with 18 bases between. Germline V gene lookup returns CDR1 SGHVS and CDR2 FQNEAQ. The CDR3 loop reads CASSFLAWTENSYEQYF. The CDR3 DNA reads TGTGCCAGCAGCTTTTTAGCCTGGACAGAAAACTCCTACGAGCAGTACTTC. Filled out from reference TRBV7-8 and TRBJ2-7, the complete variable domain reads GAGVSQSPRYKVAKRGQDVALRCDPISGHVSLFWYQQALGQGPEFLTYFQNEAQLDKSGLPSDRFFAERPEGSVSTLKIQRTQQEDSAVYLCASSFLAWTENSYEQYFGPGTRLTVT.

This chain connects TRBV7-9 to TRBJ2-7, with no clear D. The germline CDR1 and CDR2 sequences are SEHNR and FQNEAQ (reference sequence). V was pared by 3 bases and J by 5 bases, with 14 bases between. This CDR3 is built from 14 residues. The CDR3 nucleotides read TGTGCCAGCAGCTTGGGTTACTTCCAAAACGAGCAGTACTTC. This gives the protein CASSLGYFQNEQYF. The full variable domain, completed using reference TRBV7-9 and TRBJ2-7, is DTGVSQNPRHKITKRGQNVTFRCDPISEHNRLYWYRQTLGQGPEFLTYFQNEAQLEKSRLLSDRFSAERPKGSFSTLEIQRTEQGDSAMYLCASSLGYFQNEQYFGPGTRLTVT.

The chain links TRBV14 to TRBJ1-5; possible D gene TRBD1, 5 bases. Trimming left V 4 bases short and J 10 bases short, with 23 bases between. Germline CDR1 is SGHDN and CDR2 is FVKESK. This CDR3 contains 16 residues. For the CDR3, the DNA is TGTGCCAGCAGCCGAAACCCGGGACTGACGGTCTATCCCCAGCATTTT. It encodes CASSRNPGLTVYPQHF.

This chain uses TRBV7-9 with TRBJ2-7; D gene ambiguous. The V and J ends lost 4 bases and 2 bases respectively, with 9 bases between them. The germline V gene has CDR1 SEHNR and CDR2 FQNEAQ (reference sequence). CDR3 length: 13 amino acids. CDR3 DNA sequence: TGTGCCAGCAGCTACCCGGGCCCCTACGAGCAGTACTTC. Translation: CASSYPGPYEQYF.

V and J are TRBV7-8 and TRBJ1-2; D gene ambiguous. Trimming pared 1 base from V and 4 bases from J, leaving 16 bases between. The length of the CDR3 is 16 residues. Per the germline V gene, CDR1 is SGHVS and CDR2 is FQNEAQ. CDR3 sequence reads: CASSLEPRGDGYGYTF. CDR3 sequence (DNA): TGTGCCAGCAGCTTAGAGCCACGCGGGGATGGCTATGGCTACACCTTC.

The chain carries TRBV28 and TRBJ1-2; D unresolved. Trimming pared 8 bases from V and 4 bases from J, leaving 26 bases between. CDR1 is MDHEN, CDR2 SYDVKM, per germline. There are 17 residues in the CDR3. This CDR3 is CASLHAPPDVAPYGYTF. CDR3 DNA sequence: TGTGCCAGCCTCCATGCGCCTCCGGACGTGGCCCCCTATGGCTACACCTTC.

The chain couples TRBV7-9 to TRBJ2-2; perhaps TRBD1 as D (5 bases). V lost 4 bases and J lost 3, with 9 bases in between. Germline values: CDR1 SEHNR, CDR2 FQNEAQ (reference sequence). CDR3 size: 14 residues. CDR3 residues: CASSYRKHTGELFF. CDR3 coding DNA: TGTGCCAGCAGCTACAGGAAGCACACCGGGGAGCTGTTTTTT.

The V call is TRBV2, the J call TRBJ1-2; D is unresolved. CDR3 length: 13 residues. The germline CDR1 and CDR2 sequences are SNHLY and FYNNEI. Trimming pared 7 bases from V and 5 bases from J, leaving 14 bases between. CDR3 loop: CASILSGIYGYTF. In DNA form, the CDR3 reads TGTGCCAGCATTTTGAGCGGAATTTATGGCTACACCTTC.

This rearrangement joins TRBV4-1 to TRBJ2-1, with unresolved D. V lost 2 bases and J lost 6, with 14 bases in between. The V gene's germline CDR1 is MGHRA and CDR2 YSYEKL. The CDR3 is 15 amino acids. The CDR3 protein is CASSQHLKTGNEQFF. CDR3 coding DNA: TGCGCCAGCAGCCAACATCTAAAAACCGGCAATGAGCAGTTCTTC.

The rearrangement links TRBV11-2 to TRBJ2-6; possible D gene TRBD2, 5 bases. CDR3 length equals 20 residues. V gave up 0 bases and J gave up 0 bases, with 18 bases separating them. The germline CDR1 and CDR2 sequences are SGHAT and FQNNGV. CDR3 sequence: CASSLEDWTEMYSGANVLTF. CDR3 in DNA: TGTGCCAGCAGCTTAGAGGACTGGACGGAGATGTACTCTGGGGCCAACGTCCTGACTTTC.